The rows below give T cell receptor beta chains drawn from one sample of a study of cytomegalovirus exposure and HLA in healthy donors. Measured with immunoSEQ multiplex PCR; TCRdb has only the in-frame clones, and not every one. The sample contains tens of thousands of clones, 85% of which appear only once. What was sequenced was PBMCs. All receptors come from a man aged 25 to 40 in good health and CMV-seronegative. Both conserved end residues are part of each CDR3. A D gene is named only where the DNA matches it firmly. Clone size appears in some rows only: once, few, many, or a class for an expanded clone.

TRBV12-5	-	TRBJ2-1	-	CASGLWPSPDNEQFF	TGTGCTAGTGGTTTGTGGCCATCACCTGACAATGAGCAGTTCTTC
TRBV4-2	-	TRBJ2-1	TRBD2	CASSQAAGLAGSHNEQFF	TGTGCCAGCAGCCAAGCAGCTGGACTAGCGGGGTCCCACAATGAGCAGTTCTTC
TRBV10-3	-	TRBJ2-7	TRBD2	CAISGTSGTSGGYEQYF	TGTGCCATCAGTGGGACCTCCGGGACTAGCGGGGGCTACGAGCAGTACTTC
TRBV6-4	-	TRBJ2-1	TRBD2	CASSGTSGGANEQFF	TGTGCCAGCAGTGGGACTAGCGGGGGGGCCAATGAGCAGTTCTTC
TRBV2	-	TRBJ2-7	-	CASRRTSILHEQYF	TGTGCCAGCAGGCGTACTAGTATTTTGCACGAGCAGTACTTC
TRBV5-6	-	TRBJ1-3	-	CASSLSTSSGNTIYF	TGTGCCAGCAGCTTATCCACTAGCTCTGGAAACACCATATATTTT
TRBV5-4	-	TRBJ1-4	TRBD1	CASSSPGQGGELFF	TGTGCCAGCAGCTCGCCGGGACAGGGGGGGGAACTGTTTTTT
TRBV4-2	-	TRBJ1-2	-	CASSQLWIGGYYGYTF	TGTGCCAGCAGCCAACTTTGGATCGGGGGTTATTATGGCTACACCTTC
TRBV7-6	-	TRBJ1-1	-	CASSLRGVNTEAFF	TGTGCCAGCAGCCTCCGGGGAGTGAACACTGAAGCTTTCTTT
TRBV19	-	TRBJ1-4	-	CASQKTGGLNEKLFF	TGTGCCAGCCAAAAAACCGGAGGGCTAAATGAAAAACTGTTTTTT
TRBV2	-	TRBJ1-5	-	CASSSEDSNQPQHF	TGTGCCAGCAGTTCAGAGGATAGCAATCAGCCCCAGCATTTT
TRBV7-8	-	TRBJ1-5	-	CASSSNSNQPQHF	TGTGCCAGCAGCTCAAATAGCAATCAGCCCCAGCATTTT
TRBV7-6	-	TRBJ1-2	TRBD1	CASSLMAAMTGSNYGYTF	TGTGCCAGCAGCTTAATGGCCGCTATGACAGGGTCTAACTATGGCTACACCTTC
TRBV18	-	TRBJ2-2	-	CASSLIPGDTGELFF	TGTGCCAGCTCCCTAATACCTGGTGACACCGGGGAGCTGTTTTTT
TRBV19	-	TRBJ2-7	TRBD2	CASRISGGDRSYEQYF	TGTGCCAGTAGAATTAGCGGGGGAGATCGCTCCTACGAGCAGTACTTC
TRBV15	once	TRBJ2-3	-	CATSISSGSTDTQYF	TGTGCCACCAGCATTAGTAGCGGTAGCACAGATACGCAGTATTTT
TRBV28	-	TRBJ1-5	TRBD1	CASKLRTGGDRGYSNQPQHF	TGTGCCAGCAAATTACGGACGGGAGGGGACAGGGGGTATAGCAATCAGCCCCAGCATTTT
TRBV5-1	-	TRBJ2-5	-	CASSAAGTGGTQYF	TGCGCCAGCAGCGCGGCCGGGACTGGTGGGACCCAGTACTTC
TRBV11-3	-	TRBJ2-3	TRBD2	CASSFPGKGLAGVVTDTQYF	TGTGCCAGCAGCTTCCCCGGAAAGGGACTAGCGGGAGTTGTCACAGATACGCAGTATTTT
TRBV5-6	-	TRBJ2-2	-	CASSFGLRNAGELFF	TGTGCCAGCAGCTTTGGGCTTCGAAACGCCGGGGAGCTGTTTTTT
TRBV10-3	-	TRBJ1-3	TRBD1	CAIKTGAGNTIYF	TGTGCCATCAAGACAGGGGCTGGAAACACCATATATTTT
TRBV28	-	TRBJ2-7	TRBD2	CASSTQGGTFYEQYF	TGTGCCAGCAGTACCCAGGGAGGGACGTTCTACGAGCAGTACTTC